The rows below give T cell receptor beta chains drawn from one sample of a study of blood T cells in healthy people across ages. Each CDR3 protein gets one entry after TCRdb re-called the 5' RACE reads with MiXCR. The sample yields under 2,000,000 distinct CDR3 sequences, 49% seen once. Sequencing was performed on blood. These TCRs come from a woman in her forties in good health. Both conserved end residues are part of each CDR3. The D gene is left open where the match is weak. Clone sizes are given selectively: once, few, many, or a class where the clone is expanded.

clone_size: few
d_call: TRBD2
j_call: TRBJ2-3
v_call: TRBV20-1
cdr3_nt: TGCAGTGCTCATAAGGGCCCTGCGGGGGGCGGTACGCAGTATTTT
cdr3_aa: CSAHKGPAGGGTQYF

clone_size: NA
d_call: NA
j_call: TRBJ2-1
v_call: TRBV6-2/TRBV6-3
cdr3_nt: TGTGCCAGCAGAATAGGAGTTTCCTACAATGAGCAGTTCTTC
cdr3_aa: CASRIGVSYNEQFF

clone_size: NA
d_call: TRBD1
j_call: TRBJ2-1
v_call: TRBV7-8
cdr3_nt: TGTGCCAGCAGCTTAGATAACAGGGGGCGCGTAAGGGTCGATGAGCAGTTCTTC
cdr3_aa: CASSLDNRGRVRVDEQFF

clone_size: few
d_call: NA
j_call: TRBJ1-2
v_call: TRBV5-4
cdr3_nt: TGTGCCAGCAGCTTGGGGGTGGGGATCGACTATGGCTACACCTTC
cdr3_aa: CASSLGVGIDYGYTF

clone_size: NA
d_call: TRBD2
j_call: TRBJ2-5
v_call: TRBV6-2/TRBV6-3
cdr3_nt: TGTGCCAGCAGTTATCCCAAGCGGGGCCAAGAGACCCAGTACTTC
cdr3_aa: CASSYPKRGQETQYF

clone_size: NA
d_call: NA
j_call: TRBJ2-1
v_call: TRBV5-1
cdr3_nt: TGCGCCAGCAAAGGGGACTCCTCCTACAATGAGCAGTTCTTC
cdr3_aa: CASKGDSSYNEQFF

clone_size: NA
d_call: NA
j_call: TRBJ2-7
v_call: TRBV12-3/TRBV12-4
cdr3_nt: TGTGCCAGCAGTGGGTCAGGAAGGGGCTACGAGCAGTACTTC
cdr3_aa: CASSGSGRGYEQYF

clone_size: NA
d_call: NA
j_call: TRBJ2-3
v_call: TRBV9
cdr3_nt: TGTGCCAGCAGCGTAATAGTTAGCACAGATACGCAGTATTTT
cdr3_aa: CASSVIVSTDTQYF

clone_size: NA
d_call: NA
j_call: TRBJ2-5
v_call: TRBV28
cdr3_nt: TGTGCCAGCGACCCACAGGGCGGGGAGACCCAGTACTTC
cdr3_aa: CASDPQGGETQYF

clone_size: NA
d_call: NA
j_call: TRBJ2-2
v_call: TRBV5-1
cdr3_nt: TGCGCCAGCAGCCCGGGCGGCAGGACAACCGGGGAGCTGTTTTTT
cdr3_aa: CASSPGGRTTGELFF

clone_size: few
d_call: NA
j_call: TRBJ2-4
v_call: TRBV10-3
cdr3_nt: TGTGCCATCAGTGAGCCTGGGGGCAAAAACATTCAGTACTTC
cdr3_aa: CAISEPGGKNIQYF

clone_size: NA
d_call: NA
j_call: TRBJ1-2
v_call: TRBV7-2
cdr3_nt: TGTGCCAGCAGCTCCGGACTGGGGGGTCCCTATGGCTACACCTTC
cdr3_aa: CASSSGLGGPYGYTF

clone_size: few
d_call: NA
j_call: TRBJ2-1
v_call: TRBV6-5
cdr3_nt: TGTGCCAGCAGTTATAGTGAAGAGCAGTTCTTC
cdr3_aa: CASSYSEEQFF

clone_size: few
d_call: NA
j_call: TRBJ2-7
v_call: TRBV12-3/TRBV12-4
cdr3_nt: TGTGCCAGCAGTTTATACACTTTCTACGAGCAGTACTTC
cdr3_aa: CASSLYTFYEQYF

clone_size: NA
d_call: TRBD2
j_call: TRBJ2-7
v_call: TRBV4-2
cdr3_nt: TGTGCCAGCAGCACGATCCGGGAGGGGTTCTACGAGCAGTACTTC
cdr3_aa: CASSTIREGFYEQYF

clone_size: NA
d_call: TRBD2
j_call: TRBJ2-5
v_call: TRBV20-1
cdr3_nt: TGCAGTGCCAAGCGGGGGGCTGGCCGAGAGACCCAGTACTTC
cdr3_aa: CSAKRGAGRETQYF

clone_size: NA
d_call: NA
j_call: TRBJ2-3
v_call: TRBV5-1
cdr3_nt: TGCGCCAGCAGCTTGGGGGCACAAGGATTCACAGATACGCAGTATTTT
cdr3_aa: CASSLGAQGFTDTQYF

clone_size: NA
d_call: NA
j_call: TRBJ2-5
v_call: TRBV7-2
cdr3_nt: TGTGCCAGCAGCCACCCGGGGTTCAGAGAGACCCAGTACTTC
cdr3_aa: CASSHPGFRETQYF

clone_size: few
d_call: TRBD2
j_call: TRBJ2-1
v_call: TRBV20-1
cdr3_nt: TGCAGTGCTCACGGGACTAGCGGGTACAATGAGCAGTTCTTC
cdr3_aa: CSAHGTSGYNEQFF

clone_size: NA
d_call: NA
j_call: TRBJ2-1
v_call: TRBV28
cdr3_nt: TGTGCCAGCAGTTCGGCCCTCCGACAGGGGAGGGGGGTCAATGAGCAGTTCTTC
cdr3_aa: CASSSALRQGRGVNEQFF